The rows below give T cell receptor beta chains drawn from one sample of a study of blood T cells in healthy people across ages. In TCRdb, the 5' RACE reads were re-called with MiXCR into one record per CDR3 protein. The profile shows about 1,800,000 distinct CDR3 sequences, 28% of them singletons. Sequenced input: blood. Source of these receptors: a woman in her twenties or thirties in good health. Both conserved end residues are trimmed from each CDR3.

J gene | V gene | CDR3 protein
TRBJ1-2 | TRBV5-1 | ASSLALKGPDYGYT
TRBJ2-1 | TRBV27 | ASRDRGLAGGLNEQF
TRBJ1-2 | TRBV5-1 | ASSLETQGGGYT
TRBJ2-1 | TRBV2 | ASSEVGRGLNEQF
TRBJ2-1 | TRBV3-1 | ASSPLVADEQF
TRBJ2-2 | TRBV29-1 | SVEVAGAGELF
TRBJ2-7 | TRBV12-3/TRBV12-4 | ASSSPWTGKSYEQY
TRBJ1-2 | TRBV3-1 | ASSPLGESDGYT
TRBJ1-5 | TRBV5-1 | ASSEGGNQPQH
TRBJ1-2 | TRBV5-6 | ASSFIDRTNYGYT
TRBJ2-1 | TRBV2 | ASSDVTGGFDEQF
TRBJ1-6 | TRBV7-9 | ASSFVEPGSPLH
TRBJ1-1 | TRBV6-5 | ASSWGPTTEAF
TRBJ2-7 | TRBV7-9 | ASSSLAGVSHEQY
TRBJ2-1 | TRBV29-1 | SAVGTGDEQF
TRBJ2-3 | TRBV30 | AWSMAGVQDTQY
TRBJ2-2 | TRBV5-1 | ASSLPGAETGELF
TRBJ2-3 | TRBV29-1 | SVEATGGYTDTQY
- | TRBV3-1 | ASSQPISSYNEQY
TRBJ2-7 | TRBV5-1 | ASTPWESFYEQY
- | TRBV3-1 | ASSQRGTGVSGTQY
TRBJ2-7 | TRBV5-1 | ASSLDARTYERY
TRBJ2-5 | TRBV5-1 | ASSPGTNKETQY
TRBJ1-2 | TRBV4-2 | ASSQDEDVGGYT
TRBJ2-3 | TRBV20-1 | SADRTGVANTQY
TRBJ2-7 | TRBV10-2 | ASKLAGDYEQY